This T cell receptor beta chain was identified during a study of blood T cell repertoires in COVID-19 (dated by TCRdb to 2019 to 2021). Concerning the study at large: The collaborator samples originated in the United States, Italy and Spain and spanned the acute and convalescent phases of COVID-19. The dataset comprised deeply sampled blood TCRbeta repertoires from subjects exposed to, actively infected with, or recovered from COVID-19. The samples were drawn from two sources: the first 160 participants of the ongoing ImmuneRACE study, and 1,200 or so subjects contributed by 6 global collaborators. HLA class I and class II types, where available, came from metadata supplied by the sample provider rather than from assay-based typing. The sample metadata nearly always contained a de-identified subject ID, COVID-19 status, age in years and sex. The material from the prospective study consisted of cDNA or gDNA derived from T cells, B-cell-depleted T cells, or PBMCs. The repertoires were released in a freely available public database intended as a resource for research on the immune response to SARS-CoV-2. Results and caveats for the whole study, not just this receptor: The amount of clinical and demographic metadata varied by source and participant and was provided uncurated.

This clone came up a few times. Its target antigen remains unknown. Within one base of it there is no much larger clone, and no base qualities were kept. The collaborating institutions used their own protocols to collect whole blood in K2EDTA tubes. For TCRbeta analysis, collaborators shipped samples in one of three forms: frozen whole blood, isolated PBMCs, or DNA extracted from either of those sample types. TCRbeta CDR3 regions were amplified from genomic DNA using the immunoSEQ Assay, a bias-controlled multiplex PCR. Per the original workflow: Within the assay, amplification of reference gene primers was used to estimate how many nucleated cells each sample contained. To quantify the absolute abundance of each unique TCRbeta CDR3 rearrangement, sequence reads were collapsed and filtered. For each sample, productive Simpson clonality was calculated by taking the square root of Simpson's diversity index across productive rearrangements. The clones in this table, taken by TCRdb from immuneACCESS, are in-frame only. Not every clone is retained; where verified, under half of the shortfall comes from an unresolved V gene, and the cause of the rest is unknown. V, J and clone size derive from that table, while D and trimming were established from the DNA sequence. Counted in this sample were some 95,000 clones; approximately 76% of them appeared once. The top ten clones comprise 7% of the sample.

Cut back by 1 base and 5 bases, the V and J ends lie 3 bases apart. Via the germline V gene (reference sequence), CDR1 is LGHDT and CDR2 YNNKEL. From cysteine to phenylalanine, the CDR3 is 12 amino acids long. CDR3 DNA is the only sequence kept; it has 36 bases, read in frame from the first base. Material: peripheral blood. The receptor was isolated from a man in his sixties or seventies with acute or convalescent COVID-19. This sequence uses TRBV3-1 (or the pseudogene TRBV3-2) and TRBJ2-1, with the D gene not confidently named. Read as DNA, the sequence is TGTGCCAGCAGCCAAGGTAACAATGAGCAGTTCTTC. This gives the protein CASSQGNNEQFF.